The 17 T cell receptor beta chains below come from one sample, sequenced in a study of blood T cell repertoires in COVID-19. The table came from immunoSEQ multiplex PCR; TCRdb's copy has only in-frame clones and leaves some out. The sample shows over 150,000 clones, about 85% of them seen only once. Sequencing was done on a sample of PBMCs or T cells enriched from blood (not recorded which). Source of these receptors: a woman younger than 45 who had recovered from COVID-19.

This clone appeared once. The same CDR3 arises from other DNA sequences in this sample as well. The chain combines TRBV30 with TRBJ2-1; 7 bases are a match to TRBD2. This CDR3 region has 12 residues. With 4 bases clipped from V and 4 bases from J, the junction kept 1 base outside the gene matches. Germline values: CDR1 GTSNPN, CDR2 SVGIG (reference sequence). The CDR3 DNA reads TGTGCCTGGACTAGCGGATACAATGAGCAGTTCTTC. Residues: CAWTSGYNEQFF.

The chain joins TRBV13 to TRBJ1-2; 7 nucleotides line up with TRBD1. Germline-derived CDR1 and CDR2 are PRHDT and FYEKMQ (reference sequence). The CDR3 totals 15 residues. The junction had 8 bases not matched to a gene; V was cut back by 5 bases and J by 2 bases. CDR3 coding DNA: TGTGCCAGCAGCATTCGGACAGGAGAGAACTATGGCTACACCTTC. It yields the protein CASSIRTGENYGYTF.

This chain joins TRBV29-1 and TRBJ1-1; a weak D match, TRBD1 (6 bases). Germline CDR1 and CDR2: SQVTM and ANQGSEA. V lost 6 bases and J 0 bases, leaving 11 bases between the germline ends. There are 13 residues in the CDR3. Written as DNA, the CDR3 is TGCAGCGTAGGACAGCCGGTGAACACTGAAGCTTTCTTT. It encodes CSVGQPVNTEAFF.

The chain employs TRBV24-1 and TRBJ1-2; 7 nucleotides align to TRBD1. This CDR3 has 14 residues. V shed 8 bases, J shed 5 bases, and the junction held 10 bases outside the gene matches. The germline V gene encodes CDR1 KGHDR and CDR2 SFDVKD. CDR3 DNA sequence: TGTGCCACCAAACAGACAGGGAGGTTATATGGCTACACCTTC. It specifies CATKQTGRLYGYTF.

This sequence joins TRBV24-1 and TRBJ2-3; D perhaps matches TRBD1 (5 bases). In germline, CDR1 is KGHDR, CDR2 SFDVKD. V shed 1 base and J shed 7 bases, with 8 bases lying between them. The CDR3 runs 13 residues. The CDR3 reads CATSDLGQNTQYF. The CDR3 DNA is TGTGCCACCAGTGATTTAGGACAAAATACGCAGTATTTT.

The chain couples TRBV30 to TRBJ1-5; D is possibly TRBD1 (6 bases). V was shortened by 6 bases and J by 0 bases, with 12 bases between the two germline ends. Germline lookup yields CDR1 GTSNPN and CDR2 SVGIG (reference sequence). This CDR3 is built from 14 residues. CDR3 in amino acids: CACTGQYSNQPQHF. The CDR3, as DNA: TGTGCCTGCACCGGACAGTATAGCAATCAGCCCCAGCATTTT.

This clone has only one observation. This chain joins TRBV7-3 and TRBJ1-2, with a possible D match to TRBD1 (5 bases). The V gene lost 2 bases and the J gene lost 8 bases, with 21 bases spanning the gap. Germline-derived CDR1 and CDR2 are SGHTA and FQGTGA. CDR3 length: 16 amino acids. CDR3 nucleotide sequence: TGTGCCAGCAGCTTAGAAGGGGCCCGAACTGGAGGGGGCTACACCTTC. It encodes CASSLEGARTGGGYTF.

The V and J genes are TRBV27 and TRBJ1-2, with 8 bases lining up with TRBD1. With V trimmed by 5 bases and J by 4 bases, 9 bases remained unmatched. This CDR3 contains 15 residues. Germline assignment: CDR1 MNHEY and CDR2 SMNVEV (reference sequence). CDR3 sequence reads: CASSLRTGSVYGYTF. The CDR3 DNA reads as TGTGCCAGCAGTCTACGGACAGGGAGCGTCTATGGCTACACCTTC.

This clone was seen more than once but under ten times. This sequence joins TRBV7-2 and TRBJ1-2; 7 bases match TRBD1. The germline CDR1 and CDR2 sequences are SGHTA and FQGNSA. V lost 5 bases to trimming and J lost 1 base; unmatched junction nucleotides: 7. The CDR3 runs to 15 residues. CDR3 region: CASSHNQGVNYGYTF. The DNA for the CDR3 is TGTGCCAGCAGCCACAACCAGGGGGTTAACTATGGCTACACCTTC.

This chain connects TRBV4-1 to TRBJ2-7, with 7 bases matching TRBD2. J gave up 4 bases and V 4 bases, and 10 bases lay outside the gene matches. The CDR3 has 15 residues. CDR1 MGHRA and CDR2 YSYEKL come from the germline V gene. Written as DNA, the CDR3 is TGCGCCAGCAGCCTCACTGAACTAGCGTCATACGAGCAGTACTTC. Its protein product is CASSLTELASYEQYF.

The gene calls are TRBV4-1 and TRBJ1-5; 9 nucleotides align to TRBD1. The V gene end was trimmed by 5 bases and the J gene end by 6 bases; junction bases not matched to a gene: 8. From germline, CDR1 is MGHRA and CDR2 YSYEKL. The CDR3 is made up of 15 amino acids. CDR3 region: CASSDGQGWGQPQHF. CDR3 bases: TGCGCCAGCAGCGACGGACAGGGGTGGGGTCAGCCCCAGCATTTT.

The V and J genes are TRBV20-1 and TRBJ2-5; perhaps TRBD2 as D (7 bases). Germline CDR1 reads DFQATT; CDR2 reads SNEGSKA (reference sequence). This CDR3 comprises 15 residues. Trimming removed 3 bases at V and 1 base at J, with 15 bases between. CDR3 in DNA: TGCAGTGCTAGTACAGCGGGGACATCCCAAGAGACCCAGTACTTC. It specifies CSASTAGTSQETQYF.

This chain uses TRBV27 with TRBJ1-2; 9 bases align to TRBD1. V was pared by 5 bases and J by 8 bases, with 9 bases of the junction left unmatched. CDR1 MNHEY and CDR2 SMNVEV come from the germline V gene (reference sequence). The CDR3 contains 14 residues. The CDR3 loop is CASSHGQGTRGYTF. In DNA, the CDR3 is TGTGCCAGCAGTCACGGACAGGGGACGAGAGGCTACACCTTC.

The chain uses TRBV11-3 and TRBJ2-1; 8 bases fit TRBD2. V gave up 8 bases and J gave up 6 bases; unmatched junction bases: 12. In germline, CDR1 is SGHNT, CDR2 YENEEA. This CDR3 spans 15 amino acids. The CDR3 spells CASQLSRGLVNEQFF. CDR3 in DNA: TGTGCCAGCCAACTGTCCAGGGGACTAGTCAATGAGCAGTTCTTC.

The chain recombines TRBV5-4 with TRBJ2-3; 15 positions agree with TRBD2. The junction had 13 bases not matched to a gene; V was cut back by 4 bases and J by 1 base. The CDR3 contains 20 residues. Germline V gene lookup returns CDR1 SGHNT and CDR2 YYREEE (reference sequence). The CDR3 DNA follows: TGTGCCAGCAGCCCGATGGGACTAGCGGGAGGTTTAATAGGCACAGATACGCAGTATTTT. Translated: CASSPMGLAGGLIGTDTQYF.

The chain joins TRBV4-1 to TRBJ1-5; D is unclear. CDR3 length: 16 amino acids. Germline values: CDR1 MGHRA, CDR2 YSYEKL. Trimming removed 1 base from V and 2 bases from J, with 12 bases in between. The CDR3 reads CASSQGGRSGNQPQHF. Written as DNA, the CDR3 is TGCGCCAGCAGCCAAGGCGGTAGGTCAGGCAATCAGCCCCAGCATTTT.

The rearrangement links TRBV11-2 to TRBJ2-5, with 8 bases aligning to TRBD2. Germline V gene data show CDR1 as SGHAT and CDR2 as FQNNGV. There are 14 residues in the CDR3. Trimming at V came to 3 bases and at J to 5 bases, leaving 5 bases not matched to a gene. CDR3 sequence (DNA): TGTGCCAGCAGCTTTCGGGGGGGCGAGGAGACCCAGTACTTC. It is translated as CASSFRGGEETQYF. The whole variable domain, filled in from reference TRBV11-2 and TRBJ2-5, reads EAGVAQSPRYKIIEKRQSVAFWCNPISGHATLYWYQQILGQGPKLLIQFQNNGVVDDSQLPKDRFSAERLKGVDSTLKIQPAKLEDSAVYLCASSFRGGEETQYFGPGTRLLVL.